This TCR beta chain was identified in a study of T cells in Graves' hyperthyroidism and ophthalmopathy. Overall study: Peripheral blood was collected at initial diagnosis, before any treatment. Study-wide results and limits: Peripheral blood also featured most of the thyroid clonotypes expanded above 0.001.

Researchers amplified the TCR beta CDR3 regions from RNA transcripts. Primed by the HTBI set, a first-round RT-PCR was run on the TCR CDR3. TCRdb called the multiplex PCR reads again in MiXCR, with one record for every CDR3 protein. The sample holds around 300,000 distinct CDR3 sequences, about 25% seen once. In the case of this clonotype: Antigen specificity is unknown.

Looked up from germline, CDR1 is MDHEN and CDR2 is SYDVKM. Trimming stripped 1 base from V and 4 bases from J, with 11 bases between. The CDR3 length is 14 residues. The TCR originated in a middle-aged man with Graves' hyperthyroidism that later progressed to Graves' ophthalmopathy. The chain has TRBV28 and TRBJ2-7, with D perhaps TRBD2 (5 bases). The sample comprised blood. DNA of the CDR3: TGTGCCAGCAGTTTATTAGAGGGAACGTACGAGCAGTACTTC. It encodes CASSLLEGTYEQYF.